This T cell receptor beta chain was sequenced for a study of graft-versus-host responses after intestinal transplantation listed by TCRdb under 2021. Study-level background: The transplants that recipients got were multivisceral, liver-intestinal, or isolated intestinal. Alloreactive clones were identified by sequencing pre-transplant mixed lymphocyte reaction products and comparing them with unstimulated pre-transplant donor and recipient T cells. A cohort of 24 intestinal transplant recipients, including one retransplant, was enrolled, and a few patients lacking pretransplant specimens were excluded. Rather than being sequenced by the commercial service, samples from a few later patients were sequenced in-house on an Illumina MiSeq and processed with MiXCR. After intestinal transplantation, graft-versus-host and host-versus-graft alloreactive T cell clones were followed in the graft, circulation and bone marrow using bulk TCR-beta CDR3 sequencing. A peak of at least 4% donor T cells among recipient peripheral blood mononuclear cells was the definition used for donor T cell macrochimerism. All recipients received anti-thymocyte globulin induction followed by maintenance tacrolimus and steroids for about three years.

The CDR3 measures 15 amino acids from cysteine to phenylalanine. Left in the record is the CDR3 DNA by itself, 45 bases read in frame from the first base. The germline V gene (reference sequence) specifies LNHDA as CDR1 and SQIVND as CDR2. Compared with germline, V lacks 9 bases and J lacks 6 bases; bases without a gene match: 9. The time point label of this sample denotes: cells obtained before transplantation from donor or recipient. CD3+CD4+ and CD3+CD8+ populations were FACS-sorted from unstimulated pre-transplant donor and recipient cells taken from spleen or lymph nodes. Results the study describes overall, beyond this receptor: GvH clones turned up in recipient bone marrow, with some appearing earlier in ileal mucosa or blood, a pattern consistent with an intestinal mucosal origin. Patients with donor T cell macrochimerism had high GvH to HvG T cell clonal ratios in their allografts. Early after transplant, peak levels of circulating GvH clones were found to be associated with declines in HvG clones. Conclusions were limited by the relatively low number and heterogeneity of intestinal transplant patients.

On this clone itself: The antigen it recognizes is unknown. There are no base qualities to consult, and no much larger clone falls within one base.

The receptor library was made with the immunoSEQ multiplex PCR assay. In most patients, genomic DNA was isolated using the Qiagen DNeasy Blood and Tissue Kit and sent frozen to Adaptive Biotechnologies for TCR sequencing. High-throughput TCR-beta CDR3 sequencing of genomic DNA from most patients was performed by Adaptive Biotechnologies. In the source study's methods: TCR sequencing data for approximately 17 patients were retrieved from Adaptive's ImmunoSEQ software; a few other patients were processed with MiXCR and VDJtools. To correct CD4 versus CD8 sorting errors, sequences present in both subsets at a frequency ratio below 5:1 were removed. CDR3 nucleotide sequences shared between donor and recipient were removed because their origin could not be assigned. At least 2-fold expansion over unstimulated cells and a minimum CFSE-low frequency of 0.002% (template counts) or 0.001% (read counts) were required for clones to be classified as alloreactive. Clones detected in sequenced pre-transplant spleen, lymph node, or MLR CFSE-low populations of the donor or recipient were defined as mappable. Cumulative frequency of alloreactive clones was calculated as a percentage of all sequences weighted by copy number. Not all clones reach the TCRdb copy of this immuneACCESS table, which keeps in-frame sequences only. Checked studies attribute under half of the gap to unresolved V genes and leave the rest unexplained. The V and J calls and the clone size are those of that table, but D and trimming were determined from the DNA. Recorded for this sample are roughly 90,000 clones; 88% of them occurred a single time. Around 0.27% of the sample is taken by the ten largest.

The origin of this receptor is a human donor who was the organ donor for an intestinal transplant. Specimen: unstimulated CD4+ T cells sorted from spleen or lymph node cells, collected before transplant. The chain is made from TRBV19 and TRBJ2-3; TRBD2 aligns with 13 central bases. The base sequence is TGTGCCAGAGTCGGACTAGCGGGAGTTCCGGATACGCAGTATTTT. This codes for CARVGLAGVPDTQYF.